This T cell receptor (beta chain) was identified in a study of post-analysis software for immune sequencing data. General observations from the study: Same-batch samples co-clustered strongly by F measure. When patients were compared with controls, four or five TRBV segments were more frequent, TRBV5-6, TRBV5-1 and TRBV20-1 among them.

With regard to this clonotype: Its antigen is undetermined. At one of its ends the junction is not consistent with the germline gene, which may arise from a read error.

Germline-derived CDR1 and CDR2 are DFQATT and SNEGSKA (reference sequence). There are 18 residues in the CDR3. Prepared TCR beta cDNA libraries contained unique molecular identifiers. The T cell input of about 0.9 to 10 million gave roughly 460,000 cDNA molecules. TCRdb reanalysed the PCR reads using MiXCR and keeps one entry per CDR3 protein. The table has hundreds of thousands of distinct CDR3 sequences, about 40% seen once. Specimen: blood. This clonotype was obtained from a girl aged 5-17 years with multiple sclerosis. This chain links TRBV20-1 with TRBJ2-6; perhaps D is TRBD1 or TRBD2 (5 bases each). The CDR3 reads CSARDLGTQSSGANVRTF. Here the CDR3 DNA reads TGCAGTGCTAGAGATCTTGGGACCCAGAGCTCTGGGGCCAACGTCCGGACTTTC.